This passage covers 5 T cell receptor beta chains from one sample sequenced in a study of blood T cells in healthy people across ages. Combining a sample-barcoded 5' primer with a J-beta primer mix, a second PCR ran for 7 to 11 cycles. TCRdb analysed the 5' RACE reads with MiXCR anew, one entry per CDR3 protein. The sample lists some 700,000 distinct CDR3 sequences, 20% to 25% occurring once. Material for sequencing was blood. The receptors originated from a man aged 65 to 85 in good health.

The rearrangement uses TRBV12-3 or TRBV12-4 and TRBJ1-2, with a possible D match to TRBD1 (5 bases). V was clipped by 10 bases and J by 4 bases, with 13 bases between them. CDR3 length: 12 residues. The CDR3 protein is CATSWGGYGYTF. CDR3 coding DNA: TGTGCCACCTCATGGGGGGGCTATGGCTACACCTTC.

The chain employs TRBV7-2 and TRBJ2-5; 9 positions agree with TRBD2. The junction had 1 base not matched to a gene; V was cut back by 3 bases and J by 5 bases. Germline loops: CDR1 SGHTA, CDR2 FQGNSA. The CDR3 consists of 13 residues. In DNA, the CDR3 is TGTGCCAGCAGCTTTGCGGGGGGGGAGACCCAGTACTTC. Translated, it gives CASSFAGGETQYF.

The chain has TRBV27 and TRBJ2-1, with D unclear. In germline, CDR1 is MNHEY, CDR2 SMNVEV (reference sequence). The CDR3 loop spans 14 amino acids. Trimming removed 3 bases from V and 3 bases from J, with 9 bases in between. CDR3 in DNA: TGTGCCAGCAGTTTTGGGTGGGTCTACAATGAGCAGTTCTTC. This encodes CASSFGWVYNEQFF.

In its sample, this clonotype was seen a few times. The J gene is TRBJ2-2, the V gene TRBV14; D not resolved. Germline V lookup: CDR1 SGHDN, CDR2 FVKESK. This CDR3 comprises 13 residues. Between the trimmed V and J ends, which lost 0 bases and 4 bases, there was a span of 3 bases. As DNA, the CDR3 is TGTGCCAGCAGCCAAGACCTCACCGGGGAGCTGTTTTTT. The encoded protein is CASSQDLTGELFF. Complete variable domain (other parts from reference TRBV14 and TRBJ2-2): EAGVTQFPSHSVIEKGQTVTLRCDPISGHDNLYWYRRVMGKEIKFLLHFVKESKQDESGMPNNRFLAERTGGTYSTLKVQPAELEDSGVYFCASSQDLTGELFFGEGSRLTVL.

This clonotype was counted between two and nine times. The chain's CDR3 is CSVEGGGGYNEQFF. The CDR3 region has the DNA TGCAGCGTTGAAGGTGGGGGCGGCTACAATGAGCAGTTCTTC. The rearrangement uses TRBV29-1 and TRBJ2-1; the D gene is possibly TRBD1 (6 bases). Germline CDR1 reads SQVTM; CDR2 reads ANQGSEA. V was trimmed by 1 base and J by 3 bases, leaving 10 bases between them. The length of the CDR3 is 14 residues.